A selection of T cell receptor beta chains follows, all from one sample in a study of blood T cell repertoires in COVID-19. TCRdb's copy holds only in-frame clones and misses some; the assay was immunoSEQ multiplex PCR. The top ten hold 2.2% of the sample, which has approximately 290,000 clones, 91% seen once. Sequenced: peripheral blood. The receptor source for this set is a woman under 40 with COVID-19, enrolled during active disease. CDR3s include the opening cysteine and the closing phenylalanine or tryptophan. D genes are given only for firm matches. Size is omitted from some rows. Given values are once, few, many or a class for expanded clones.

TRBD2	15	TRBV15	TRBJ2-3	NA	CATSAPSGNTDTQYF	TGTGCCACCAGCGCCCCTAGCGGAAACACAGATACGCAGTATTTT
NA	14	TRBV15	TRBJ1-1	NA	CATSRFIQFTEAFF	TGTGCCACCAGCAGATTCATTCAGTTCACTGAAGCTTTCTTT
NA	13	TRBV3-1/TRBV3-2	TRBJ1-2	NA	CASSQAGGVGYTF	TGTGCCAGCAGCCAAGCGGGGGGAGTTGGCTACACCTTC
TRBD2	15	TRBV19	TRBJ2-3	NA	CASSIVSGRADTQYF	TGTGCCAGTAGTATCGTTAGCGGGAGGGCCGATACGCAGTATTTT
TRBD2	14	TRBV11-3	TRBJ2-5	NA	CASSPAGKRETQYF	TGTGCCAGCAGCCCAGCGGGGAAGAGAGAGACCCAGTACTTC
NA	13	TRBV6-5	TRBJ1-2	NA	CASSYGGGGGYTF	TGTGCCAGCAGTTACGGAGGAGGAGGAGGCTACACCTTC
NA	12	TRBV25-1	TRBJ1-2	NA	CASSEWAYGYTF	TGTGCCAGCAGTGAATGGGCCTATGGCTACACCTTC
NA	13	TRBV5-6	TRBJ2-1	NA	CASSYTGQNEQFF	TGTGCCAGCAGCTACACAGGGCAAAATGAGCAGTTCTTC
TRBD1	13	TRBV12-5	TRBJ1-5	NA	CASGVDRDQPQHF	TGTGCTAGTGGTGTGGACAGGGATCAGCCCCAGCATTTT
NA	13	TRBV18	TRBJ1-2	once	CASSPVSGDGYTF	TGTGCCAGCTCACCGGTCTCGGGGGATGGCTACACCTTC